One and the same sample provided the 7 T cell receptor beta chains below, sequenced in a study of blood T cell repertoires in COVID-19. Measured with immunoSEQ multiplex PCR; TCRdb has only the in-frame clones, and not every one. The sample has 200,000 to 250,000 clones, less than 85% seen once. The sample taken for sequencing was peripheral blood. These receptors were taken from a woman in her seventies with acute or convalescent COVID-19.

This chain uses TRBV6-6 with TRBJ2-2; D perhaps matches TRBD2 (6 bases). This CDR3 contains 16 residues. The germline V gene encodes CDR1 MNHNY and CDR2 SVGAGI (reference sequence). Deletions cut 1 base from V and 0 bases from J, with 9 bases between. The CDR3 bases are TGTGCCAGCAGTTACTGGAGGGACTCGAACACCGGGGAGCTGTTTTTT. This translates into CASSYWRDSNTGELFF.

This chain uses TRBV27 with TRBJ1-2; 9 bases match TRBD1. CDR1 is MNHEY and CDR2 is SMNVEV in the germline V gene (reference sequence). This CDR3 region has 14 residues. V trimming: 6 bases; J trimming: 2 bases; junction bases outside the gene matches: 4. The CDR3 sequence: CASRTGGINYGYTF. The CDR3, as DNA: TGTGCCAGCAGGACAGGGGGGATAAACTATGGCTACACCTTC.

V usage is TRBV3-1 (or the pseudogene TRBV3-2) and J usage is TRBJ1-2; the D is unclear. The CDR3 is made up of 12 amino acids. Per the germline V gene, CDR1 is LGHDT and CDR2 is YNNKEL (reference sequence). Trimming left V 1 base short and J 4 bases short, with 4 bases between. The CDR3 protein is CASSQVRYGYTF. The DNA for the CDR3 is TGTGCCAGCAGCCAAGTTCGCTATGGCTACACCTTC.

J is TRBJ2-7 and V is TRBV24-1, with 7 bases identical to TRBD1. The CDR3 has 13 residues. The germline V gene has CDR1 KGHDR and CDR2 SFDVKD. Unmatched junction bases numbered 4, after V lost 4 bases and J lost 5 bases. The DNA of the CDR3 is TGTGCCACCAGTGACGGGACAGTTCACGAGCAGTACTTC. Encoded protein: CATSDGTVHEQYF.

V and J are TRBV11-3 and TRBJ1-5; 7 bases fit TRBD1. The CDR3 runs 18 residues. J was trimmed by 6 bases and V by 5 bases; bases with no gene match: 19. Germline V gene data show CDR1 as SGHNT and CDR2 as YENEEA. The CDR3 loop is CASSPPGVGQWLGQPQHF. The CDR3 region has the DNA TGTGCCAGCAGCCCTCCCGGGGTGGGACAGTGGTTGGGTCAGCCCCAGCATTTT.

The chain joins TRBV25-1 to TRBJ2-7, with unresolved D. From germline, CDR1 is MGHDK and CDR2 SYGVNS. The ends were cut back, 8 bases at V and 5 bases at J, with 19 bases in the middle. CDR3 length: 14 residues. The CDR3 bases are TGTGCCAGCGCCACCACTGGTTGGTTTAACGAGCAGTACTTC. This gives the protein CASATTGWFNEQYF.

V gene TRBV6-1 combines with J gene TRBJ2-1, with D tentatively TRBD2 (6 bases). The CDR3 length is 11 residues. Germline lookup yields CDR1 MNHNS and CDR2 SASEGT. V was clipped by 7 bases and J by 7 bases, with 8 bases between them. The CDR3 reads CASKGGNEQFF. As DNA, the CDR3 is TGTGCCAGCAAGGGAGGAAATGAGCAGTTCTTC.